This T cell receptor (beta chain) was sequenced for a study of cytomegalovirus exposure and HLA in healthy donors. Notes on the study in general: Later, an analysis found that common viral pathogens appeared to be linked with several of the most significant clusters. Apparent HLA restriction characterized most CMV-associated TCR beta chains in a later analysis.

Notes on this clone: Its target is not known.

It was with 60 Vbeta and 13 Jbeta primers that the PCR ran. Sequenced by immunoSEQ multiplex PCR; TCRdb stores in-frame clones only, minus some. The sample records 170,000 or so clones, about 78% being singletons. This CDR3 is 12 amino acids long. V dropped 1 base and J dropped 6 bases, with 7 bases sitting between them. The germline gives CDR1 SEHNR, CDR2 FQNEAQ (reference sequence). This chain joins TRBV7-9 and TRBJ2-7; no clear D. The sequenced sample consisted of PBMCs. The clonotype originates from a woman aged 45-65 years in good health and CMV-seropositive. CDR3: CASSLGLAEQYF. The DNA for the CDR3 is TGTGCCAGCAGCTTAGGTCTGGCCGAGCAGTACTTC.